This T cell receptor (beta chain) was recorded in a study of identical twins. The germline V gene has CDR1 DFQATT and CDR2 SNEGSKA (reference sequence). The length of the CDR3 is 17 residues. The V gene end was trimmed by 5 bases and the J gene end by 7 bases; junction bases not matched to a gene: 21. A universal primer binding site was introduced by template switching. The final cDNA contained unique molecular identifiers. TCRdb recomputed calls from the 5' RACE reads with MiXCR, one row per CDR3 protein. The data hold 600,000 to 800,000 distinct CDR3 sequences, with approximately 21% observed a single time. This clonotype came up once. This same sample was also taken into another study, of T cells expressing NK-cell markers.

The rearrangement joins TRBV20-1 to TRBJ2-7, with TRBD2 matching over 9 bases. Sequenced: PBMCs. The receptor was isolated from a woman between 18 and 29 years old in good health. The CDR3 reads CSALFAASGMGLGEQYF. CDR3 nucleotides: TGCAGTGCTCTATTCGCAGCTAGCGGGATGGGATTGGGGGAGCAGTACTTC.